This T cell receptor beta chain is from a study of blood T cell repertoires in COVID-19. V gave up 4 bases and J gave up 0 bases; unmatched junction bases: 7. The germline V gene encodes CDR1 SGHRS and CDR2 YFSETQ. The length of the CDR3 is 16 residues. TCRdb's table, derived via immunoSEQ multiplex PCR, lists solely in-frame clones and lacks some. The sample contains about 140,000 clones, approximately 89% of which appear only once. The chain links TRBV5-1 to TRBJ1-3; 7 nucleotides match TRBD1. The source material was peripheral blood. This receptor was taken from a human donor in a cohort sampled during active COVID-19. CDR3 protein: CASSPDRRNSGNTIYF. The DNA of the CDR3 is TGCGCCAGCAGCCCGGACAGGAGGAACTCTGGAAACACCATATATTTT.